This TCR beta chain was captured by sequencing in a study of T cells after yellow fever vaccination. The germline V and J ends were trimmed by 3 bases and 2 bases, with 14 bases remaining between them. This CDR3 has 15 residues. Looked up from germline, CDR1 is DFQATT and CDR2 is SNEGSKA (reference sequence). From the 5' RACE reads, TCRdb called clonotypes with MiXCR, one entry per CDR3 protein. The table records 450,000 to 600,000 distinct CDR3 sequences, 13% of them present only once. The sequence came from a young man who received the YFV17D yellow fever vaccine. The sequencing here drew on PBMCs, taken on the day of the yellow fever booster vaccination. V gene TRBV20-1 combines with J gene TRBJ2-1, with a tentative D call TRBD2 (5 bases). CDR3 in DNA: TGCAGTGCTAGCCGGGATCCCCTCACCTACAATGAGCAGTTCTTC. Amino acids: CSASRDPLTYNEQFF.